This is a list of T cell receptor beta chains from one sample in a study of cytomegalovirus exposure and HLA in healthy donors. Profiling relied on immunoSEQ multiplex PCR, and the TCRdb table lists in-frame clones only, not all of them. The sample carries about 220,000 clones, 75% to 90% recorded once. Sequenced material: PBMCs. The receptors here all came from a woman aged 25 to 45 in good health and CMV-seropositive. CDR3s include the opening cysteine and the closing phenylalanine or tryptophan. The D gene is left open where the match is weak. Some rows have no size entry. The others give once, few or many, or a class for an expanded clone.

clone_size: -
v_call: TRBV6-5
d_call: TRBD2
j_call: TRBJ2-7
cdr3_nt: TGTGCCAGCAGTGAAGGGACTAGCTACGAGCAGTACTTC
cdr3_aa: CASSEGTSYEQYF

clone_size: -
v_call: TRBV11-2
d_call: -
j_call: TRBJ2-5
cdr3_nt: TGTGCCAGCAGCTTAGAAGTAAGGGGGACTCTCCAAGAGACCCAGTACTTC
cdr3_aa: CASSLEVRGTLQETQYF

clone_size: few
v_call: TRBV30
d_call: TRBD2
j_call: TRBJ2-7
cdr3_nt: TGTGCCTGGACTCGGGGGGGCCTGACACTGACGGATTACTCCTACGAGCAGTACTTC
cdr3_aa: CAWTRGGLTLTDYSYEQYF

clone_size: -
v_call: TRBV10-3
d_call: -
j_call: TRBJ1-1
cdr3_nt: TGTGCCATCAGCGAAAGGCGGTACACTGAAGCTTTCTTT
cdr3_aa: CAISERRYTEAFF

clone_size: once
v_call: TRBV15
d_call: TRBD2
j_call: TRBJ2-1
cdr3_nt: TGTGCCACCAGCAGAGATCGACTAGCGGGGCAGTTCTTC
cdr3_aa: CATSRDRLAGQFF

clone_size: -
v_call: TRBV4-1
d_call: TRBD2
j_call: TRBJ2-7
cdr3_nt: TGCGCCAGCAGCCAAGATGCTAGCGGGAGTTCCTACGAGCAGTACTTC
cdr3_aa: CASSQDASGSSYEQYF

clone_size: -
v_call: TRBV7-2
d_call: -
j_call: TRBJ2-3
cdr3_nt: TGTGCCAGCAGCTCAAACGGACCAAAACAGTATTTT
cdr3_aa: CASSSNGPKQYF

clone_size: -
v_call: TRBV5-4
d_call: -
j_call: TRBJ2-5
cdr3_nt: TGTGCCAGCAGCTTGGCCAGGCAGGGGGGAGGCCAAGAGACCCAGTACTTC
cdr3_aa: CASSLARQGGGQETQYF

clone_size: -
v_call: TRBV28
d_call: -
j_call: TRBJ2-7
cdr3_nt: TGTGCCAGCAGGACCGGCGGTTCCGAGCAGTACTTC
cdr3_aa: CASRTGGSEQYF

clone_size: -
v_call: TRBV7-7
d_call: -
j_call: TRBJ2-2
cdr3_nt: TGTGCTAGCAGAGCCGGGCAGAACACCGGGGAGCTGTTTTTT
cdr3_aa: CASRAGQNTGELFF

clone_size: -
v_call: TRBV7-3
d_call: TRBD1
j_call: TRBJ1-1
cdr3_nt: TGTGCCAGCAGCCCCGGGACAGGGGGCTCCACTGAAGCTTTCTTT
cdr3_aa: CASSPGTGGSTEAFF

clone_size: -
v_call: TRBV28
d_call: -
j_call: TRBJ2-4
cdr3_nt: TGTGCCAGCAGTTTAGACACACCCCCCGACATTCAGTACTTC
cdr3_aa: CASSLDTPPDIQYF

clone_size: -
v_call: TRBV10-3
d_call: -
j_call: TRBJ2-7
cdr3_nt: TGTGCCATCTCACCCCCCGGGTCCTACGAGCAGTACTTC
cdr3_aa: CAISPPGSYEQYF

clone_size: -
v_call: TRBV5-1
d_call: -
j_call: TRBJ2-2
cdr3_nt: TGCGCCAGCTTACCTCCGGGGAACACCGGGGAGCTGTTTTTT
cdr3_aa: CASLPPGNTGELFF

clone_size: -
v_call: TRBV7-9
d_call: TRBD1
j_call: TRBJ1-5
cdr3_nt: TGTGCCAGCAGCAGATCAGGGGGTAGCAATCAGCCCCAGCATTTT
cdr3_aa: CASSRSGGSNQPQHF

clone_size: -
v_call: TRBV5-4
d_call: -
j_call: TRBJ1-2
cdr3_nt: TGTGCCAGCAGCTTGGCGGCCACCAAAGGCTATGGCTACACCTTC
cdr3_aa: CASSLAATKGYGYTF

clone_size: few
v_call: TRBV5-1
d_call: TRBD1
j_call: TRBJ2-5
cdr3_nt: TGCGCCAGCACGACAGGGCAAGAGACCCAGTACTTC
cdr3_aa: CASTTGQETQYF

clone_size: few
v_call: TRBV10-3
d_call: TRBD1
j_call: TRBJ1-2
cdr3_nt: TGTGCCATCAGTACAGGGGGATCCGACTATGGCTACACCTTC
cdr3_aa: CAISTGGSDYGYTF

clone_size: few
v_call: TRBV30
d_call: -
j_call: TRBJ1-1
cdr3_nt: TGTGCCTGGAGTGTAGCGAACACTGAAGCTTTCTTT
cdr3_aa: CAWSVANTEAFF

clone_size: -
v_call: TRBV5-4
d_call: TRBD2
j_call: TRBJ2-1
cdr3_nt: TGTGCCAGCAGCCCGGGACTAGCCCTATTCAATGAGCAGTTCTTC
cdr3_aa: CASSPGLALFNEQFF

clone_size: once
v_call: TRBV12-5
d_call: TRBD2
j_call: TRBJ2-7
cdr3_nt: TGTGCTAGTGGTTTGGGGACTAGCACCTTGTACGAGCAGTACTTC
cdr3_aa: CASGLGTSTLYEQYF

clone_size: -
v_call: TRBV30
d_call: -
j_call: TRBJ1-2
cdr3_nt: TGTGCCTGGAGCTTGGGACCCCAAACCGCGGGCTACACCTTC
cdr3_aa: CAWSLGPQTAGYTF

clone_size: -
v_call: TRBV5-6
d_call: -
j_call: TRBJ2-1
cdr3_nt: TGTGCCAGCAGCTTTCTGGGGAATGAGCAGTTCTTC
cdr3_aa: CASSFLGNEQFF

clone_size: -
v_call: TRBV6-5
d_call: -
j_call: TRBJ2-7
cdr3_nt: TGTGCCAGCAGTTACTCGGGTGATGGTACCTACGAGCAGTACTTC
cdr3_aa: CASSYSGDGTYEQYF

clone_size: many
v_call: TRBV28
d_call: TRBD2
j_call: TRBJ2-7
cdr3_nt: TGTGCCAGCAGTTTATCCCCCTTCGGCCAGCGGGAGACCGAGCAGTACTTC
cdr3_aa: CASSLSPFGQRETEQYF

clone_size: -
v_call: TRBV7-2
d_call: -
j_call: TRBJ1-2
cdr3_nt: TGTGCCAGCAGCTTAGGATTGGGCGGGTACTATGGCTACACCTTC
cdr3_aa: CASSLGLGGYYGYTF

clone_size: -
v_call: TRBV2
d_call: -
j_call: TRBJ1-5
cdr3_nt: TGTGCCAGCAGCCGGGACTTTAATCAGCCCCAGCATTTT
cdr3_aa: CASSRDFNQPQHF

clone_size: -
v_call: TRBV5-1
d_call: TRBD1
j_call: TRBJ2-7
cdr3_nt: TGCGCCACCAAGATACGACAGGGGAAGAACGAGCAGTACTTC
cdr3_aa: CATKIRQGKNEQYF

clone_size: few
v_call: TRBV4-3
d_call: TRBD2
j_call: TRBJ2-3
cdr3_nt: TGCGCCAGCAGCCAAGACAGGGCGGGAGGGCCAGATACGCAGTATTTT
cdr3_aa: CASSQDRAGGPDTQYF

clone_size: -
v_call: TRBV23-1
d_call: TRBD1
j_call: TRBJ2-7
cdr3_nt: TGCGCCAGCAGTCCACAGCGCGAATCCCAGGGACAGGGTGTCTACGAGCAGTACTTC
cdr3_aa: CASSPQRESQGQGVYEQYF

clone_size: -
v_call: TRBV4-3
d_call: TRBD2
j_call: TRBJ2-6
cdr3_nt: TGCGCCAGCAGCCAAAAGGCTCCGGGACTAGCGGGCTACTCTGGGGCCAACGTCCTGACTTTC
cdr3_aa: CASSQKAPGLAGYSGANVLTF

clone_size: -
v_call: TRBV18
d_call: -
j_call: TRBJ2-3
cdr3_nt: TGTGCCAGCTCACATCTCCGCGGGAGCACAGATACGCAGTATTTT
cdr3_aa: CASSHLRGSTDTQYF

clone_size: -
v_call: TRBV6-5
d_call: -
j_call: TRBJ1-5
cdr3_nt: TGTGCCAGCAGCCCAGGGGTGTGGAGCAATCAGCCCCAGCATTTT
cdr3_aa: CASSPGVWSNQPQHF

clone_size: -
v_call: TRBV6-5
d_call: -
j_call: TRBJ1-2
cdr3_nt: TGTGCCAGCAGTTACTACGATCAGGGTCCAGGCTATGGCTACACCTTC
cdr3_aa: CASSYYDQGPGYGYTF

clone_size: -
v_call: TRBV2
d_call: -
j_call: TRBJ1-4
cdr3_nt: TGTGCCAGCACCTCGATTGCAACTAATGAAAAACTGTTTTTT
cdr3_aa: CASTSIATNEKLFF

clone_size: -
v_call: TRBV19
d_call: -
j_call: TRBJ2-3
cdr3_nt: TGTGCCAGTAGTAATGGAGATACGCAGTATTTT
cdr3_aa: CASSNGDTQYF

clone_size: -
v_call: TRBV30
d_call: -
j_call: TRBJ2-5
cdr3_nt: TGTGCCTGGATGGCCTCGAACAGCCAAGAGACCCAGTACTTC
cdr3_aa: CAWMASNSQETQYF

clone_size: once
v_call: TRBV5-1
d_call: -
j_call: TRBJ2-3
cdr3_nt: TGCGCCAGCACTTTATCCGGGACCGGCTATGGTACGCAGTATTTT
cdr3_aa: CASTLSGTGYGTQYF

clone_size: -
v_call: TRBV9
d_call: -
j_call: TRBJ2-1
cdr3_nt: TGTGCCAGCAGCGTAGACGCGGGATACTACAATGAGCAGTTCTTC
cdr3_aa: CASSVDAGYYNEQFF

clone_size: -
v_call: TRBV2
d_call: -
j_call: TRBJ1-5
cdr3_nt: TGTGCCAGCAGCCGAAAGGCATCTAGCAATCAGCCCCAGCATTTT
cdr3_aa: CASSRKASSNQPQHF

clone_size: -
v_call: TRBV27
d_call: -
j_call: TRBJ2-7
cdr3_nt: TGTGCCAGCAGTCTTCGGGGGGCGAATTACGAGCAGTACTTC
cdr3_aa: CASSLRGANYEQYF